The table lists the clone carrying this TCR beta chain with a few counts. Its antigen is unknown. Germline V gene lookup returns CDR1 SGHDT and CDR2 YYEEEE. The CDR3 is 15 residues long. With 2 bases removed from V and 2 bases from J, the gap between germline ends came to 8 bases. A multiplex PCR was run with 60 Vbeta primers and 13 Jbeta primers. Assay: immunoSEQ multiplex PCR; the TCRdb copy retains only in-frame clones and omits some. The sample carries around 90,000 clones, around 60% recorded once. These data are taken from a study of cytomegalovirus exposure and HLA in healthy donors. Study outcomes and limitations: The likely origin of a cluster of highly shared sequence variants was a sequencing artifact. Later on, a genetic analysis was performed. It linked a missense variant in DCLRE1C with V- and J-gene trimming of TCR beta.

This clonotype was sampled from a human donor in good health. Source material: PBMCs. J is TRBJ2-6 and V is TRBV5-6; tentatively, D is TRBD1 (6 bases). This CDR3 reads CASSLGGTGANVLTF. CDR3 DNA: TGTGCCAGCAGCTTAGGGGGTACTGGGGCCAACGTCCTGACTTTC.